The T cell receptor beta chain described here comes from a study of T cells in Graves' hyperthyroidism and ophthalmopathy. Notes on the study in general: From stable hyperthyroidism, ophthalmopathy was separated by a 13 V-J model.

As concerns this clonotype: As yet, its antigen is unknown.

TCR beta CDR3 regions were amplified from RNA. A set of HTBI primers served as the primers for a first-round RT-PCR of the TCR CDR3. One entry per CDR3 protein, called by TCRdb with MiXCR from the multiplex PCR reads. The table records around 520,000 distinct CDR3 sequences, around 22% of them present only once. For ophthalmopathy patients, the Clinical Activity Score was at least 3 and the NOSPECS grade at least 4; duration was under 3 months. The receptor comes from a woman in her twenties or thirties with Graves' ophthalmopathy. The sample was blood.

Here the CDR3 DNA reads TGTGCCAGCAGTTACGCGGACAGGCGTCACTATGGCTACACCTTC. This codes for CASSYADRRHYGYTF. V is TRBV6-5 and J is TRBJ1-2, with TRBD1 identical over 7 bases. Looked up from germline, CDR1 is MNHEY and CDR2 is SVGAGI. Trimming cost V 2 bases and J 3 bases; bases outside gene matches: 6. The CDR3 sequence is 15 residues long.